This TCR beta chain was sequenced during a study of blood T cell repertoires in COVID-19. Study-level background: The United States, Italy and Spain provided the acute and convalescent COVID-19 samples.

The CDR3 has 12 amino acids. J was trimmed by 8 bases and V by 10 bases; bases with no gene match: 10. In assigning cohorts, the study relied on participant-reported clinical history. In the authors' workflow: Nucleated cell counts were estimated from reference gene primer amplification. The table came from immunoSEQ multiplex PCR; TCRdb's copy has only in-frame clones and leaves some out. V, J and clone size were drawn from that table, and D and trimming were deduced from the DNA. The sample lists roughly 400,000 clones, 70% to 90% occurring once. The sample taken for sequencing was PBMCs or T cells enriched from blood (not recorded which). This TCR was sampled from a woman younger than 35 who had been exposed to COVID-19. The chain joins TRBV12-3 or TRBV12-4 to TRBJ1-2; 7 bases line up with TRBD1. CDR3 in DNA: TGTGCCATCTTCACAGGGGTTAGAGGCTACACCTTC. Protein sequence: CAIFTGVRGYTF.